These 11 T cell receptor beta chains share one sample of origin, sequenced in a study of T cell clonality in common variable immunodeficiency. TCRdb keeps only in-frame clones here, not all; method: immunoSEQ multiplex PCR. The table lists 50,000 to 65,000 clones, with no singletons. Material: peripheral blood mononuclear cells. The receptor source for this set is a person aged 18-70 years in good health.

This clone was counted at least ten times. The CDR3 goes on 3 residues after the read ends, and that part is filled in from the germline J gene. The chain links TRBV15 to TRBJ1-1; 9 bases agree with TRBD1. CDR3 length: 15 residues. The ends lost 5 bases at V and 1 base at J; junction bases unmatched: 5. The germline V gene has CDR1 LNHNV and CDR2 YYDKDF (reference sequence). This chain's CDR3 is CATSFRTGANTEAFF. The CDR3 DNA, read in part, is TGTGCCACCAGCTTCCGGACAGGGGCGAACACTGAA.

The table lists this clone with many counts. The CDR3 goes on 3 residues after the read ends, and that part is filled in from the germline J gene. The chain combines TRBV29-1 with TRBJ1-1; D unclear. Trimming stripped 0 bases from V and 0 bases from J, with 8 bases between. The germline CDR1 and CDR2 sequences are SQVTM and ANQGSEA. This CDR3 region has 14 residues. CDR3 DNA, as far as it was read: TGCAGCGTTGAAGATAGAGTCATGAACACTGAA. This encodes CSVEDRVMNTE. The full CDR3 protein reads CSVEDRVMNTEAFF.

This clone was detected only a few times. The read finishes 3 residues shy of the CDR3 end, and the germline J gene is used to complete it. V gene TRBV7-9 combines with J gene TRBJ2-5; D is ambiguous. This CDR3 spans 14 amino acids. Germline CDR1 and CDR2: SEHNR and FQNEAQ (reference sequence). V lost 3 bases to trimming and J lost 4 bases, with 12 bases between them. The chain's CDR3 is CASSFGGSGETQYF. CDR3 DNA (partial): TGTGCCAGCAGCTTCGGCGGTTCGGGAGAGACC.

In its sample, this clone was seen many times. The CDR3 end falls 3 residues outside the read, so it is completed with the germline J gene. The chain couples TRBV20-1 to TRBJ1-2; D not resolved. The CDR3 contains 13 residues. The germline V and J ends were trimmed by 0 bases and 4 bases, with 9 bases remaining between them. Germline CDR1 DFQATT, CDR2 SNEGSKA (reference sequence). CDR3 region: CSARDSAGYGYTF. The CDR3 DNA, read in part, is TGCAGTGCTAGAGATTCGGCAGGCTATGGC.

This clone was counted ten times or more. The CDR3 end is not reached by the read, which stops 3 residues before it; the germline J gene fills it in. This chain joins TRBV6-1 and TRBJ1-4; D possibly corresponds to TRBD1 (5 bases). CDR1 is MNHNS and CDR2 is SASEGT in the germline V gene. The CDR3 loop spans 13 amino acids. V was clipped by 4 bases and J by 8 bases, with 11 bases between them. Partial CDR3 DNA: TGTGCCAGCAGTGCCCGGGGGTGGGAAAAA. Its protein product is CASSARGWEK. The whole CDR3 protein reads CASSARGWEKLFF.

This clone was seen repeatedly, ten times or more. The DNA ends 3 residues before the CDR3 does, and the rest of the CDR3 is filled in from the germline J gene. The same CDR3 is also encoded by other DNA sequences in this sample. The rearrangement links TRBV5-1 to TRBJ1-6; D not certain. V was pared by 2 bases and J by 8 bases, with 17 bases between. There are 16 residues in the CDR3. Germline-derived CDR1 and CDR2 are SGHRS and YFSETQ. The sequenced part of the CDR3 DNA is TGCGCCAGCAGCTTCGACCGGGGAAGCGGAGATTCACCC. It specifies CASSFDRGSGDSP. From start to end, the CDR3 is CASSFDRGSGDSPLHF.

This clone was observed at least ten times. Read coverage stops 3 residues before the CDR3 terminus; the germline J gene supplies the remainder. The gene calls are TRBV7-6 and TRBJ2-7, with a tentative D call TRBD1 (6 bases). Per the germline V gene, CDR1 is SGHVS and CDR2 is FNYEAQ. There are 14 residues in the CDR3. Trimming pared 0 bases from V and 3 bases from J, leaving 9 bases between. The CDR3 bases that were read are TGTGCCAGCAGCTTAGCTGACAGGTTCTACGAG. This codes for CASSLADRFYE. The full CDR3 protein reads CASSLADRFYEQYF.

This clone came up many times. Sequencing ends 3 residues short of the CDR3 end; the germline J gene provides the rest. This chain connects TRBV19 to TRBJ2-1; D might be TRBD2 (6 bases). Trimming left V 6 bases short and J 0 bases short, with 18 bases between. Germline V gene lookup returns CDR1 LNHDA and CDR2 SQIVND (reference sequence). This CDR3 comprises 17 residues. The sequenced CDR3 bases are TGTGCCAGTAGCCTAGGCCTCGGGACTTCCTCCTACAATGAG. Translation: CASSLGLGTSSYNE. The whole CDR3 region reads CASSLGLGTSSYNEQFF.

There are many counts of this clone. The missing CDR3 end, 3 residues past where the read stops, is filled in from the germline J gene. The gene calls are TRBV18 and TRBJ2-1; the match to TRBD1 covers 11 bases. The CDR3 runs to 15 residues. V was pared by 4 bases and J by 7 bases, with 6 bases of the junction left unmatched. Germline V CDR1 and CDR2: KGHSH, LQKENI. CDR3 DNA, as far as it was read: TGTGCCAGCTCACTAACCGGGACAGGGGGTAATGAG. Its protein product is CASSLTGTGGNE. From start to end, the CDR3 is CASSLTGTGGNEQFF.

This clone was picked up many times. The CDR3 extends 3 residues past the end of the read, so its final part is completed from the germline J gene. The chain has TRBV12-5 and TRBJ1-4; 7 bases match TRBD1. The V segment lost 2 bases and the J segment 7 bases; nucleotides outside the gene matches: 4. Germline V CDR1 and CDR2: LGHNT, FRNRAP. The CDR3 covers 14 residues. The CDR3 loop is CASGLTTGPEKLFF. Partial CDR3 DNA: TGTGCTAGTGGTTTGACGACAGGGCCTGAAAAA. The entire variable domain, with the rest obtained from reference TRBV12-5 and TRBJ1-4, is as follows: DARVTQTPRHKVTEMGQEVTMRCQPILGHNTVFWYRQTMMQGLELLAYFRNRAPLDDSGMPKDRFSAEMPDATLATLKIQPSEPRDSAVYFCASGLTTGPEKLFFGSGTQLSVL.

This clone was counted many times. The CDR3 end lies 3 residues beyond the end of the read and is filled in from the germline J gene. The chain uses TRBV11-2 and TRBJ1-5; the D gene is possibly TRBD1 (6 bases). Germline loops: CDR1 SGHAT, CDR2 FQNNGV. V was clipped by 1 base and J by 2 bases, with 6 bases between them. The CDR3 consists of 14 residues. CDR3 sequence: CASSLGTGNQPQHF. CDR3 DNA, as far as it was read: TGTGCCAGCAGCTTAGGGACAGGCAATCAGCCC.